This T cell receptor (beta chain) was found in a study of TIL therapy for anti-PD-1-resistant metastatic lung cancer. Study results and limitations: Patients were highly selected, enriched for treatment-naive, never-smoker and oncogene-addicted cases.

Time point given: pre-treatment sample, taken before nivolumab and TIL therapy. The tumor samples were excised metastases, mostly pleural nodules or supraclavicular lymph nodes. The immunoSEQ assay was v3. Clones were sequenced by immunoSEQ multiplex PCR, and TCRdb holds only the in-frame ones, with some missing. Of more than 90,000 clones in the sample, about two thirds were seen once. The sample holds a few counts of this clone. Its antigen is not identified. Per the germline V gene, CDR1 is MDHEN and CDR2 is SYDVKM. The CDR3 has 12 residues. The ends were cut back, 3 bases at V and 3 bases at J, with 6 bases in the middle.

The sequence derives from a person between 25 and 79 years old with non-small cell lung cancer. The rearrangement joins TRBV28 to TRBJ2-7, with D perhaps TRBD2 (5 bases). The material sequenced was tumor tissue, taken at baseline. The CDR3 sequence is CASSFRDYEQYF. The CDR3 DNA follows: TGTGCCAGCAGTTTCCGGGACTACGAGCAGTACTTC.